The entry below describes one TCR beta chain. Germline CDR1 reads KGHSH; CDR2 reads LQKENI. The CDR3 spans 12 residues. V was shortened by 6 bases and J by 4 bases, with 9 bases between the two germline ends. This record belongs to a study of T cell responses to AZD1222 COVID-19 vaccine. TCRdb's table, derived via immunoSEQ multiplex PCR, lists solely in-frame clones and lacks some. This sample has some 140,000 clones; over 65% occur once, and the top ten carry approximately 4%. Specimen: peripheral blood, collected on day 0 of AZD1222 vaccination. The sequence was collected from an adult in good health. The rearrangement links TRBV18 to TRBJ2-5; D is unresolved. CDR3 DNA: TGTGCCAGCTCGCCCCACGGAGAGACCCAGTACTTC. Translated: CASSPHGETQYF.